The 8 T cell receptor beta chains below all came from one sample that was sequenced in a study of blood T cell repertoires in COVID-19. Measured with immunoSEQ multiplex PCR; TCRdb has only the in-frame clones, and not every one. The sample yields 210,000 or so clones, more than 75% seen once. The sample comprised peripheral blood. All receptors come from a man aged 45 to 65 with acute or convalescent COVID-19.

CDR3 DNA sequence: TGTGCCAGCAGTCCCGGACTGATCTCTGGGGCCAACGTCCTGACTTTC. It specifies CASSPGLISGANVLTF. The chain uses TRBV6-6 and TRBJ2-6, with D possibly TRBD2 on 5 matching bases. Germline V gene lookup returns CDR1 MNHNY and CDR2 SVGAGI (reference sequence). The CDR3 contains 16 residues. Trimming pared 5 bases from V and 0 bases from J, leaving 11 bases between.

This chain links TRBV11-2 with TRBJ2-7; TRBD2 aligns across 7 bases. The germline gives CDR1 SGHAT, CDR2 FQNNGV. CDR3 size: 15 residues. V trimming: 1 base; J trimming: 6 bases; junction bases outside the gene matches: 9. CDR3 DNA: TGTGCCAGCAGCTTAGGCGGGGGTTCCGTGTTCGAGCAGTACTTC. It yields the protein CASSLGGGSVFEQYF.

This clone appeared a few times. V gene TRBV6-5 combines with J gene TRBJ1-2; 7 bases fit TRBD1. Looked up from germline, CDR1 is MNHEY and CDR2 is SVGAGI. Trimming at V came to 7 bases and at J to 4 bases, leaving 12 bases not matched to a gene. CDR3 size: 15 residues. CDR3 sequence (DNA): TGTGCCAGCACCTCTCGCCACAGGGGAAGCTATGGCTACACCTTC. The encoded protein is CASTSRHRGSYGYTF.

The genes are TRBV12-5 and TRBJ1-1, with D tentatively TRBD1 (5 bases). The germline gives CDR1 LGHNT, CDR2 FRNRAP. CDR3 length: 13 amino acids. V was clipped by 2 bases and J by 5 bases, with 9 bases between them. The CDR3 sequence is CASGLRGGTEAFF. CDR3 DNA sequence: TGTGCTAGTGGTTTGAGGGGTGGTACTGAAGCTTTCTTT.

This rearrangement joins TRBV19 to TRBJ1-1; no clear D gene. Between the trimmed V and J ends, which lost 3 bases and 4 bases, there was a span of 12 bases. This CDR3 is built from 14 residues. CDR1 is LNHDA, CDR2 SQIVND, per germline (reference sequence). The CDR3 sequence: CASSIMAGGTEAFF. The CDR3 DNA is TGTGCCAGTAGTATCATGGCGGGAGGCACTGAAGCTTTCTTT.

The V and J genes are TRBV5-1 and TRBJ1-1; no clear D gene. This CDR3 region has 16 residues. CDR1 and CDR2 from the germline V gene are SGHRS and YFSETQ. Trimming cost V 0 bases and J 6 bases, with 18 bases left between them. The CDR3 DNA follows: TGCGCCAGCAGCTTGGGCACCGCTCGGATTGGAGCTGAAGCTTTCTTT. It is translated as CASSLGTARIGAEAFF. Looking up the rest from reference TRBV5-1 and TRBJ1-1 gives the full variable domain: KAGVTQTPRYLIKTRGQQVTLSCSPISGHRSVSWYQQTPGQGLQFLFEYFSETQRNKGNFPGRFSGRQFSNSRSEMNVSTLELGDSALYLCASSLGTARIGAEAFFGQGTRLTVV.

The J gene is TRBJ2-7, the V gene TRBV5-6; 14 bases agree with TRBD2. V gave up 1 base and J gave up 3 bases; unmatched junction bases: 9. CDR3 length: 18 residues. CDR1 and CDR2 (germline): SGHDT, YYEEEE. The CDR3 sequence: CASSLRGLAGAVLYEQYF. The CDR3 DNA reads as TGTGCCAGCAGCTTGAGGGGACTAGCGGGGGCTGTACTCTACGAGCAGTACTTC.

The CDR3 reads CASSPKGQINQPQHF. The CDR3 nucleotides are TGTGCCAGTAGCCCGAAGGGGCAGATCAATCAGCCCCAGCATTTT. The chain recombines TRBV19 with TRBJ1-5, with a tentative D call TRBD1 (5 bases). V shed 6 bases and J shed 3 bases, with 15 bases lying between them. This CDR3 is built from 15 residues. Germline V gene data show CDR1 as LNHDA and CDR2 as SQIVND (reference sequence). The complete variable domain, with remaining parts taken from reference TRBV19 and TRBJ1-5, reads DGGITQSPKYLFRKEGQNVTLSCEQNLNHDAMYWYRQDPGQGLRLIYYSQIVNDFQKGDIAEGYSVSREKKESFPLTVTSAQKNPTAFYLCASSPKGQINQPQHFGDGTRLSIL.